This is a list of T cell receptor beta chains from one sample in a study of radiotherapy plus CTLA-4 blockade in lung cancer. Some clones are missing from TCRdb's copy, which holds only in-frame ones; the method was immunoSEQ multiplex PCR. Of 12,000 or so clones listed, about 86% were seen once; the top ten hold roughly 29%. The input for sequencing was peripheral blood, taken from a patient treated with radiotherapy plus ipilimumab. The receptors were sampled from a human donor with non-small cell lung cancer that progressed on radiotherapy plus ipilimumab. Both conserved end residues are part of each CDR3. Each record gives: CDR3 DNA, CDR3 protein, D gene, clone size, J gene, V gene. D genes are given only for firm matches. Only some rows state a clone size, as once, few, many or a class for expanded clones.

TGTGCCAGCAAACCGACTAGCGGGGGCCCAGAGACCCAGTACTTC	CASKPTSGGPETQYF	TRBD2	.	TRBJ2-5	TRBV5-4
TGTGCCAGCAGCTTGGGGGCGGGGGGGCGTACAGATACGCAGTATTTT	CASSLGAGGRTDTQYF	TRBD2	few	TRBJ2-3	TRBV7-2
TGCGCCAGCAGCTTCAATAGCGGGGGTTTGGATACGCAGTATTTT	CASSFNSGGLDTQYF	TRBD2	.	TRBJ2-3	TRBV5-1
TGCGCCAGCAGCCTGGGGGGTTACGGTAATGGCTACACCTTC	CASSLGGYGNGYTF	.	.	TRBJ1-2	TRBV5-1
TGTGCCAGCAGTGATTTAGTACAGGGTTGGAACATTCAGTACTTC	CASSDLVQGWNIQYF	.	.	TRBJ2-4	TRBV2
TGCGCCAGCAGCTTTAGGGGGGGGACCCAAGAGACCCAGTACTTC	CASSFRGGTQETQYF	.	.	TRBJ2-5	TRBV5-1
TGTGCCAGCAGTCGACAGGGGTTCTACGAGCAGTACTTC	CASSRQGFYEQYF	TRBD1	.	TRBJ2-7	TRBV6-6
TGTGCCAGCCCTCTCGGTTCAGGGCAAAATGAAAAACTGTTTTTT	CASPLGSGQNEKLFF	.	few	TRBJ1-4	TRBV5-8
TGTGCCAGCAGTGAAGCGGGACCGCTGAAACTGTTTTTT	CASSEAGPLKLFF	.	.	TRBJ1-4	TRBV6-1
TGTGCCAGCAAAAGGGGGGCCCGGAACACCGGGGAGCTGTTTTTT	CASKRGARNTGELFF	.	once	TRBJ2-2	TRBV27
TGTGCCAGCAGCGTAGCGGCCTATGGCTACACCTTC	CASSVAAYGYTF	.	.	TRBJ1-2	TRBV9
TGTGCCAGCAGCTCGCCAGGGGGCGGCGAAAAACTGTTTTTT	CASSSPGGGEKLFF	TRBD1	.	TRBJ1-4	TRBV6-6
TGTGCCAGCGGGTCGGACCTAGATGGCTACACCTTC	CASGSDLDGYTF	.	.	TRBJ1-2	TRBV27
TGTGCCAGCGTTGACAGGGAGGAGCGGCCCCAGCATTTT	CASVDREERPQHF	TRBD1	once	TRBJ1-5	TRBV6-1
TGTGCCAGCAGTTCGGGTCAGGCCCTAAATTCACCCCTCCACTTT	CASSSGQALNSPLHF	.	.	TRBJ1-6	TRBV28
TGTGCCACCGATTCGGGGAGCACAGATACGCAGTATTTT	CATDSGSTDTQYF	.	.	TRBJ2-3	TRBV19
TGTGCCAGCAGTGAGATCGGGGGGACTGAAGCTTTCTTT	CASSEIGGTEAFF	.	.	TRBJ1-1	TRBV2
TGTGCCAGCAGCCCTGACCAGTACTATGGCTACACCTTC	CASSPDQYYGYTF	.	few	TRBJ1-2	TRBV7-9
TGTGCCAGCAGTCGCACTAGCGGGGGCTCCTACGAGCAGTACTTC	CASSRTSGGSYEQYF	TRBD2	.	TRBJ2-7	TRBV7-2
TGTGCCAGCAGCCAAGTTTGGCAGGGGCTCTATGGCTACACCTTC	CASSQVWQGLYGYTF	.	.	TRBJ1-2	TRBV14
TGTGCCATCAGTGAGAGTAGCGGGGGGGAATACAATGAGCAGTTCTTC	CAISESSGGEYNEQFF	TRBD2	.	TRBJ2-1	TRBV10-3
TGTGCCAGCAGGTTCGTCTACGAGCAGTACTTC	CASRFVYEQYF	.	once	TRBJ2-7	TRBV6-1
TGTGCCAGCAGCTTACTAGGACACAGCCTCCACGAGCAGTACTTC	CASSLLGHSLHEQYF	.	.	TRBJ2-7	TRBV7-9
TGTGCCAGCAGCTTTCCTAGCGGGGGGGCAGGCACCGGGGAGCTGTTTTTT	CASSFPSGGAGTGELFF	TRBD2	once	TRBJ2-2	TRBV5-4
TGTGCCAGTAGTTTGGGACTAGGCAAAAACATTCAGTACTTC	CASSLGLGKNIQYF	TRBD2	once	TRBJ2-4	TRBV19
TGTGCCAGCAGGGTTGACGGGACAGGCTCCTACGAGCAGTACTTC	CASRVDGTGSYEQYF	TRBD1	.	TRBJ2-7	TRBV7-2
TGCGCCAGCAGTGTGGGGACAGGGGGCTCTGGGGCCAACGTCCTGACTTTC	CASSVGTGGSGANVLTF	TRBD1	.	TRBJ2-6	TRBV10-2
TGTGCCAGCAGCCAAGTCATTGGCAGTTTGAACACTGAAGCTTTCTTT	CASSQVIGSLNTEAFF	.	.	TRBJ1-1	TRBV4-2
TGTGCCAGCAGCTTATCCGCCGGGACGGGCAATCAGCCCCAGCATTTT	CASSLSAGTGNQPQHF	.	.	TRBJ1-5	TRBV7-2
TGTGCCAGCAGCTTCCAGGGGACCTCTGGAAACACCATATATTTT	CASSFQGTSGNTIYF	.	.	TRBJ1-3	TRBV7-2
TGTGCCAGAGGCTTGGTTGGGGGCGGCTACACCTTC	CARGLVGGGYTF	.	.	TRBJ1-2	TRBV5-3
TGCAGCACGACAGGAATATTGAACACTGAAGCTTTCTTT	CSTTGILNTEAFF	.	.	TRBJ1-1	TRBV29-1
TGTGCCAGCAGCCACATAGGGGGCCAAGACACCGGGGAGCTGTTTTTT	CASSHIGGQDTGELFF	TRBD1	once	TRBJ2-2	TRBV4-2
TGTGCCAGCAGCCCGGTGCCGGGACTAGCGGGGGAGTCGAGCTCCTACAATGAGCAGTTCTTC	CASSPVPGLAGESSSYNEQFF	TRBD2	once	TRBJ2-1	TRBV4-2
TGTGCCAGCAGCGTAGAAATCGGCAGGGGGAGTTTGTCTGGGGCCAACGTCCTGACTTTC	CASSVEIGRGSLSGANVLTF	TRBD1	.	TRBJ2-6	TRBV9
TGCGCCAGCAGCCAGCCAGCGGGGGGAGAGACCCAGTACTTC	CASSQPAGGETQYF	TRBD2	.	TRBJ2-5	TRBV5-1
TGTGCCAGCAGCAAAGCTGGGCTTGGGACCGATTATAATTCACCCCTCCACTTT	CASSKAGLGTDYNSPLHF	.	.	TRBJ1-6	TRBV21-1
TGTGCCAGCAGCCAAGATGCCCAGCCTCTAGCTAACTATGGCTACACCTTC	CASSQDAQPLANYGYTF	.	.	TRBJ1-2	TRBV4-2
TGTGCCAGCAGTGAAGCAGGGAACCCCCAAGAGACCCAGTACTTC	CASSEAGNPQETQYF	.	.	TRBJ2-5	TRBV2
TGTGCCAGCAGCTTGGATACTAGCGGGGCGACTCAGGGGCAGTTCTTC	CASSLDTSGATQGQFF	TRBD2	.	TRBJ2-1	TRBV7-2
TGTGCCACCAGCAGAGCCTTGACCTCCATGGGGGGGGGACCCACAGATACGCAGTATTTT	CATSRALTSMGGGPTDTQYF	TRBD2	.	TRBJ2-3	TRBV15
TGTGCCAGTAGTTTCGGAGTTAATTCACCCCTCCACTTT	CASSFGVNSPLHF	.	.	TRBJ1-6	TRBV19
TGTGCCAGCAGTGAGTGGCAGGGGGCAAACATTCAGTACTTC	CASSEWQGANIQYF	TRBD1	.	TRBJ2-4	TRBV6-4
TGTGCCGGCGCCAGGGGGGCGCCCGAGGCGGCCCAGTACTTC	CAGARGAPEAAQYF	.	.	TRBJ2-5	TRBV2
TGTGCCAGTAGACCAACGGCGTCGGGCGGCTACACCTTC	CASRPTASGGYTF	.	.	TRBJ1-2	TRBV19
TGTGCCAGCAGCCCTCCTCAGACTCTATCTGGAAACACCATATATTTT	CASSPPQTLSGNTIYF	.	once	TRBJ1-3	TRBV9
TGTGCCAGCAGTTACTCCGGGCGGGGGGGGAGGGGCTACACCTTC	CASSYSGRGGRGYTF	.	once	TRBJ1-2	TRBV6-5
TGCGCCAGCAGCGCGACAGGGGTAAATTCACCCCTCCACTTT	CASSATGVNSPLHF	TRBD1	.	TRBJ1-6	TRBV5-1
TGTGCCAGCAGCGTAGAGGCGGGGGTGAGGGAGACCCAGTACTTC	CASSVEAGVRETQYF	TRBD2	.	TRBJ2-5	TRBV9
TGCAGCGTTGATGCGGGACTAGCGGTAGATACGCAGTATTTT	CSVDAGLAVDTQYF	TRBD2	.	TRBJ2-3	TRBV29-1
TGTGCCAGCAGCCAAGATAGGAGGCGAGGCTACACCTTC	CASSQDRRRGYTF	.	few	TRBJ1-2	TRBV6-1
TGCGCCAGCAGCCAAACCCAGGGGGCACTGAACACTGAAGCTTTCTTT	CASSQTQGALNTEAFF	TRBD1	once	TRBJ1-1	TRBV4-3
TGTGCCAGCAGTTTAGCTGGGGCCAACGTCCTGACTTTC	CASSLAGANVLTF	.	.	TRBJ2-6	TRBV27
TGTGCCAGCAGCTTTAGGGAGGCCATCAACACTGAAGCTTTCTTT	CASSFREAINTEAFF	.	.	TRBJ1-1	TRBV7-2
TGTGCCATCAGTGAGTCGGGACAGGGGACAACCGGGAGTCAGCCCCAGCATTTT	CAISESGQGTTGSQPQHF	TRBD1	.	TRBJ1-5	TRBV10-3
TGTGCCAGCAGCACCCCGGGCTTAGGATCGGGCACCGGGGAGCTGTTTTTT	CASSTPGLGSGTGELFF	.	.	TRBJ2-2	TRBV25-1
TGCGCCAGCAGCTCCGGGACAGAACTTTATGGCTACACCTTC	CASSSGTELYGYTF	TRBD1	.	TRBJ1-2	TRBV10-1
TGTGCCAGCAGCCTCGGGACAGGGGAGGGGGCGAACACCGGGGAGCTGTTTTTT	CASSLGTGEGANTGELFF	TRBD1	.	TRBJ2-2	TRBV11-3